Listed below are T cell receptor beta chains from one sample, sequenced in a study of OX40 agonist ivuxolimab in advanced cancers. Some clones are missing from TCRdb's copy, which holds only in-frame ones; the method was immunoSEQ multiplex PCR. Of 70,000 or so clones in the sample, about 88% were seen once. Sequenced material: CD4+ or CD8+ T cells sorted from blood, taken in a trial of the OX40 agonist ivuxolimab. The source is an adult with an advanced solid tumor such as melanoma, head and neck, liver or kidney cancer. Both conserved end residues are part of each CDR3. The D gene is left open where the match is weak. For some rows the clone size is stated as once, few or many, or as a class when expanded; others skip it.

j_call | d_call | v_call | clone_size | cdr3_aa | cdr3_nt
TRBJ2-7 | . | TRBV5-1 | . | CASSPDVYEQYF | TGCGCCAGCAGCCCGGATGTCTACGAGCAGTACTTC
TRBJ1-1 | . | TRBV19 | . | CATKQGPGAEAFF | TGTGCCACCAAACAAGGGCCCGGGGCGGAAGCTTTCTTT
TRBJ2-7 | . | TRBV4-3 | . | CASSLVGYEQYF | TGCGCCAGCAGCTTGGTAGGTTACGAGCAGTACTTC
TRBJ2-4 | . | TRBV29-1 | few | CSVEQGIQYF | TGCAGCGTTGAACAGGGGATTCAGTACTTC
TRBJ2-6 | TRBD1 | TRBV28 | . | CASRTGTGRSGANVLTF | TGTGCCAGCAGAACCGGGACAGGGCGCTCTGGGGCCAACGTCCTGACTTTC
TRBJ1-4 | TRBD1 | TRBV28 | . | CASSQGAVNEKLFF | TGTGCCAGCAGCCAGGGGGCAGTTAATGAAAAACTGTTTTTT
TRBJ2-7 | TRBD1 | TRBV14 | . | CASSRTGGAEQYF | TGTGCCAGCAGTAGGACAGGGGGCGCCGAGCAGTACTTC
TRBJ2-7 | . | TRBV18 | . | CASQGQGSEQYF | TGTGCCAGCCAAGGGCAGGGGTCCGAGCAGTACTTC
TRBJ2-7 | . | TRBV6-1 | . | CASSELATSYEQYF | TGTGCCAGCAGTGAACTAGCGACCTCCTACGAGCAGTACTTC
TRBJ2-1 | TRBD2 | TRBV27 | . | CASSLWGLGNNEQFF | TGTGCCAGCAGTTTATGGGGACTAGGCAACAATGAGCAGTTCTTC
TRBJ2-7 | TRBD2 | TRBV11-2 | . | CASSLAGGRAESYEQYF | TGTGCCAGCAGCTTAGCTGGCGGGAGGGCCGAAAGCTACGAGCAGTACTTC
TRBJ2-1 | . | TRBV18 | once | CASSMRAVSSYNEQFF | TGTGCCAGCTCAATGAGAGCGGTTAGCTCCTACAATGAGCAGTTCTTC
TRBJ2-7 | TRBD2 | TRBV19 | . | CASSISSGSYEQYF | TGTGCCAGTAGTATATCTAGCGGGTCCTACGAGCAGTACTTC
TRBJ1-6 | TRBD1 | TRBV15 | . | CATSRDMGQGNSPLHF | TGTGCCACCAGCAGAGATATGGGACAGGGTAATTCACCCCTCCACTTT
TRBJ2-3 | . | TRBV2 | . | CASSARVSSTDTQYF | TGTGCCAGCAGTGCCCGGGTTAGTAGCACAGATACGCAGTATTTT
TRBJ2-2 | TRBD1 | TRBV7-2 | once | CASSTGQGRTGELFF | TGTGCCAGCAGCACGGGACAGGGGAGAACCGGGGAGCTGTTTTTT
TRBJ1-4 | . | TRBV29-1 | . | CSVGHSKNEKLFF | TGCAGCGTTGGGCACAGTAAGAATGAAAAACTGTTTTTT
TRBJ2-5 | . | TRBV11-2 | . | CASSLPGLWTQYF | TGTGCCAGCAGCCTCCCCGGCCTATGGACCCAGTACTTC
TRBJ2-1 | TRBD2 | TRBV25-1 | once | CASSAPSGRYNEQFF | TGTGCCAGCAGTGCTCCTAGCGGGAGATACAATGAGCAGTTCTTC
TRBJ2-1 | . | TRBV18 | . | CASSPGTNNEQFF | TGTGCCAGCTCACCAGGGACAAACAATGAGCAGTTCTTC
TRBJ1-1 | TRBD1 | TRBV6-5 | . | CASSRQGSRSEAFF | TGTGCCAGCAGTAGACAGGGAAGCCGGTCTGAAGCTTTCTTT
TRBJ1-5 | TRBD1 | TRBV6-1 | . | CASSDGLTGLYSNQPQHF | TGTGCCAGCAGTGATGGATTGACAGGGCTGTATAGCAATCAGCCCCAGCATTTT
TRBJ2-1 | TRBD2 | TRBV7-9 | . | CASSRREGGDEQFF | TGTGCCAGCAGCCGAAGGGAGGGCGGGGATGAGCAGTTCTTC
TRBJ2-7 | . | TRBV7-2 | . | CASSLQTGSPLEQYF | TGTGCCAGCAGCCTCCAGACGGGTAGTCCCTTGGAGCAGTACTTC
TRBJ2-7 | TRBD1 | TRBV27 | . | CASSRRGQGSAYEQYF | TGTGCCAGCAGCCGAAGAGGACAGGGGAGCGCCTACGAGCAGTACTTC
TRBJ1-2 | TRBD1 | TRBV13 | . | CASRRQGEGYGYTF | TGTGCCAGCAGAAGACAGGGTGAGGGCTATGGCTACACCTTC
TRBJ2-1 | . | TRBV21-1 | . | CASSNLGKGTVGEQFF | TGTGCCAGCAGCAATCTGGGGAAGGGGACGGTAGGTGAGCAGTTCTTC
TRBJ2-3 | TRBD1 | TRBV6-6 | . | CASSVRQGSDTQYF | TGTGCCAGCAGTGTACGACAGGGATCAGATACGCAGTATTTT
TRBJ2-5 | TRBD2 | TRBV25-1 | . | CASTPSGRDETQYF | TGTGCCAGCACCCCTAGCGGGAGGGATGAGACCCAGTACTTC
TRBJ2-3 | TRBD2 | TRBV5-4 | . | CASSLGISGSGTDTQYF | TGTGCCAGCAGCTTGGGTATTAGCGGGAGCGGCACAGATACGCAGTATTTT
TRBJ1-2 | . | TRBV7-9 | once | CASSSGGYGYTF | TGTGCCAGCAGCTCGGGAGGGTACGGCTACACCTTC
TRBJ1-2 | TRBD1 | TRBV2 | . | CASRRGTGTGVGYTF | TGTGCCAGCAGAAGGGGCACCGGGACAGGGGTTGGCTACACCTTC
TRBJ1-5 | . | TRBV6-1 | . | CASSVGHPANQPQHF | TGTGCCAGCAGTGTGGGACACCCGGCGAATCAGCCCCAGCATTTT
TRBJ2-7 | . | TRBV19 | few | CASSIERGDGDEQYF | TGTGCCAGTAGTATAGAGAGAGGGGATGGCGACGAGCAGTACTTC
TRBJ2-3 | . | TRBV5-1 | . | CASSSGVSTDTQYF | TGCGCCAGCAGCTCAGGGGTCAGCACAGATACGCAGTATTTT
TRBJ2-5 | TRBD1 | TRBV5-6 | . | CASSSTGQGRETQYF | TGTGCCAGCAGTTCAACGGGACAGGGGCGTGAGACCCAGTACTTC
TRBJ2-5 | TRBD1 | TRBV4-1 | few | CASSQETGTGYQETQYF | TGCGCCAGCAGCCAAGAAACCGGGACAGGGTACCAAGAGACCCAGTACTTC
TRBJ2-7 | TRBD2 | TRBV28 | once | CASSGLAGEQYF | TGTGCCAGCAGTGGCCTAGCGGGTGAGCAGTACTTC
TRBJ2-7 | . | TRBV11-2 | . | CASGRGPTSYEQYF | TGTGCCAGCGGAAGGGGCCCTACTTCCTACGAGCAGTACTTC
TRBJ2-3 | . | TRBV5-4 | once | CASRLGTYVGTDTQYF | TGTGCCAGCAGGTTAGGGACCTACGTAGGAACAGATACGCAGTATTTT
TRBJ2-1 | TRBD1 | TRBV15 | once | CATSRVQGDSQFF | TGTGCCACCAGCAGAGTCCAGGGGGACAGTCAGTTCTTC
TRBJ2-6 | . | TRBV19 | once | CASSIRGANVLTF | TGTGCCAGTAGTATTCGTGGGGCCAACGTCCTGACTTTC
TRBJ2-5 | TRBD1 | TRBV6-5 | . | CASSYSTGGLQETQYF | TGTGCCAGCAGTTACTCGACAGGGGGCCTACAAGAGACCCAGTACTTC
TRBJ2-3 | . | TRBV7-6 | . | CASSHIKAQLTDTQYF | TGTGCCAGCAGCCATATCAAGGCCCAACTCACAGATACGCAGTATTTT
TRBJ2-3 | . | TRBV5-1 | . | CASSLLQPSTDTQYF | TGCGCCAGCAGCTTATTGCAGCCTAGCACAGATACGCAGTATTTT
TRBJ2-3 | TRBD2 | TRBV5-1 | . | CASSPLAGGTDTQYF | TGCGCCAGCAGCCCCCTAGCGGGAGGCACAGATACGCAGTATTTT
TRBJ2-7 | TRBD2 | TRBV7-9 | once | CASSFLAGVSYEQYF | TGTGCCAGCAGTTTCTTAGCGGGAGTCTCCTACGAGCAGTACTTC
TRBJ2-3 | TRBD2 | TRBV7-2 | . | CASSPSGSGTGTQYF | TGTGCCAGCAGTCCCAGCGGGAGCGGAACAGGTACGCAGTATTTT
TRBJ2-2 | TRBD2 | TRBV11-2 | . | CASSPSRGLASGELFF | TGTGCCAGCAGTCCAAGCCGTGGACTAGCGTCCGGGGAGCTGTTTTTT
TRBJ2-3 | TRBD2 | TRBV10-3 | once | CAIRVGTSGEITDTQYF | TGTGCCATCCGGGTTGGGACTAGCGGGGAGATCACAGATACGCAGTATTTT
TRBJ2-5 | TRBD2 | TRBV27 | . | CASSFRGGGETQYF | TGTGCCAGCAGTTTCCGGGGCGGGGGGGAGACCCAGTACTTC
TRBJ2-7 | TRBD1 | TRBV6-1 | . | CASNGLYRGEQYF | TGTGCCAGCAACGGCCTATACAGGGGCGAGCAGTACTTC
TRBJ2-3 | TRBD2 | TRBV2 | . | CASRPLAGLRDTQYF | TGTGCCAGCAGGCCCCTAGCGGGGCTCAGGGATACGCAGTATTTT
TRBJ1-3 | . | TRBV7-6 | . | CASSSRVPLSGNTIYF | TGTGCCAGCAGCTCGAGGGTTCCCCTCTCTGGAAACACCATATATTTT
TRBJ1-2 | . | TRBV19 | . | CASSIGVGQAVRSNYGYTF | TGTGCCAGTAGTATAGGAGTCGGGCAGGCGGTTCGGTCTAACTATGGCTACACCTTC
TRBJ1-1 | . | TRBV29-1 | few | CSVVVGTNTEAFF | TGCAGCGTTGTGGTCGGGACGAACACTGAAGCTTTCTTT
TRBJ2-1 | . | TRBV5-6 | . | CASSLGTGGRGNNEQFF | TGTGCCAGCAGCTTGGGGACAGGCGGTCGCGGGAACAATGAGCAGTTCTTC
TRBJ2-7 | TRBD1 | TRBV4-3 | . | CASSLRTGGSSYEQYF | TGCGCCAGCAGCCTAAGGACAGGGGGCAGCTCCTACGAGCAGTACTTC
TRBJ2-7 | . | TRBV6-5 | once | CASSNSLEQYF | TGTGCCAGCAGTAACAGCCTCGAGCAGTACTTC